This entry concerns a single T cell receptor beta chain. Its antigen remains unidentified. The data were taken from a study of OX40 agonist ivuxolimab in advanced cancers. Whole-study results and caveats: The authors also found low normalized T-cell clonal expansion in some nonresponders. CD4+ and CD8+ blood T cells expanded clonally by week 6 at 0.1 to 3.0 mg/kg.

Produced via immunoSEQ multiplex PCR; TCRdb's table is partial and in-frame only. Here the sample spans roughly 70,000 clones, roughly 80% being singletons. The V and J ends lost 7 bases and 4 bases respectively, with 10 bases between them. The CDR3 loop spans 12 amino acids. Germline V CDR1 and CDR2: MDHEN, SYDVKM. Sequences were derived from CD4+ or CD8+ T cells sorted from blood, sampled in a trial of the OX40 agonist ivuxolimab. The source of this sequence is an adult with an advanced solid tumor such as melanoma, head and neck, liver or kidney cancer. The chain uses TRBV28 and TRBJ1-1; D not resolved. The CDR3 protein is CASIFKGTEAFF. In DNA, the CDR3 is TGTGCCAGCATCTTCAAGGGCACTGAAGCTTTCTTT.